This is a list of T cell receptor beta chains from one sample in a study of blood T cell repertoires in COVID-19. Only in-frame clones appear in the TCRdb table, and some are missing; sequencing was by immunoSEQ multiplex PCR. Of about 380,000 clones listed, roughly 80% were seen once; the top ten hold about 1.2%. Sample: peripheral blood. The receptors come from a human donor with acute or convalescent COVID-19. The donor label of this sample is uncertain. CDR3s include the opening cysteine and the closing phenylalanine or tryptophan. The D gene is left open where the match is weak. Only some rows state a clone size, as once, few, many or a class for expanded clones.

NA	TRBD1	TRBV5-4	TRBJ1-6	CASSAGGWNSPLHF	TGTGCCAGCAGTGCAGGGGGTTGGAATTCACCCCTCCACTTT
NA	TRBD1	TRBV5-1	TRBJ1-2	CASSAQLGQPYGYTF	TGCGCCAGCAGCGCCCAATTGGGACAGCCATATGGCTACACCTTC
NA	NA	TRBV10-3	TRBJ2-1	CAISDPQGGNNEQFF	TGTGCCATCAGTGACCCCCAGGGAGGAAACAATGAGCAGTTCTTC
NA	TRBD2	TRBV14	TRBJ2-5	CASSQLQGLAAGETQYF	TGTGCCAGCAGCCAACTCCAGGGACTAGCTGCCGGTGAGACCCAGTACTTC
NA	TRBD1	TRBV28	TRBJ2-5	CASSPEAGGKETQYF	TGTGCCAGCAGCCCTGAGGCAGGGGGAAAAGAGACCCAGTACTTC
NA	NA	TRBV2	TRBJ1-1	CASRGLGAGTEAFF	TGTGCCAGCAGAGGGTTGGGGGCGGGCACTGAAGCTTTCTTT
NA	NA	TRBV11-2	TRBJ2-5	CASSFGQGAGRETQYF	TGTGCCAGCAGCTTTGGGCAGGGTGCGGGAAGGGAGACCCAGTACTTC
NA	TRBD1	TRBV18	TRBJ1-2	CASSQTGDGGYTF	TGTGCCAGCTCACAAACAGGGGACGGTGGCTACACCTTC
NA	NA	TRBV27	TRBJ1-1	CASSFRRTANTEAFF	TGTGCCAGCAGTTTCCGAAGGACAGCGAACACTGAAGCTTTCTTT
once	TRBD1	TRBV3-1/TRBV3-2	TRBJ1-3	CASSQAGTGGNYF	TGTGCCAGCAGCCAAGCCGGGACAGGGGGCAACTATTTT
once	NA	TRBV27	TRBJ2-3	CASSTINTQYF	TGTGCCAGCAGCACAATCAATACGCAGTATTTT
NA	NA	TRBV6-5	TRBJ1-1	CASSHTGVNTEAFF	TGTGCCAGCAGCCATACGGGAGTGAACACTGAAGCTTTCTTT
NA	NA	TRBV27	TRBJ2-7	CASSLGGGQMLYEQYF	TGTGCCAGCAGTCTTGGCGGGGGACAAATGTTGTACGAGCAGTACTTC
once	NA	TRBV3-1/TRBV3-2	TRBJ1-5	CASSQGGRGGNQPQHF	TGTGCCAGCAGCCAAGGGGGCAGGGGAGGCAATCAGCCCCAGCATTTT
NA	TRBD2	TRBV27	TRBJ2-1	CASSPRLAVNNEQFF	TGTGCCAGCAGTCCGAGACTAGCGGTTAACAATGAGCAGTTCTTC
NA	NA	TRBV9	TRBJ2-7	CASSADWRAGSEQYF	TGTGCCAGCAGCGCGGATTGGCGGGCCGGGAGCGAGCAGTACTTC
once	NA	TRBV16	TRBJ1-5	CASSPSLNQPQHF	TGTGCCAGCAGCCCTTCCCTTAATCAGCCCCAGCATTTT
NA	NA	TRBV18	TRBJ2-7	CASSRGGVTGDPYEQYF	TGTGCCAGCTCACGAGGGGGGGTGACAGGGGATCCCTACGAGCAGTACTTC
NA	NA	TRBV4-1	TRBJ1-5	CASSRRTNSNQPQHF	TGCGCCAGCAGCCGGCGGACAAATAGCAATCAGCCCCAGCATTTT
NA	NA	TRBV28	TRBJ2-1	CASSLWGLDEQFF	TGTGCCAGCAGTTTATGGGGGCTGGATGAGCAGTTCTTC
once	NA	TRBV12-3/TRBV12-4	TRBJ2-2	CAGTKNTGELFF	TGTGCCGGGACAAAGAACACCGGGGAGCTGTTTTTT
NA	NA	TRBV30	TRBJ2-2	CAWSRDSAVPGELFF	TGTGCCTGGAGTCGGGACTCCGCTGTGCCCGGGGAGCTGTTTTTT
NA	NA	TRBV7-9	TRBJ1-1	CASSLIQQNTEAFF	TGTGCCAGCAGCTTGATACAGCAGAACACTGAAGCTTTCTTT
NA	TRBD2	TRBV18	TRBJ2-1	CASSPGLAGGLEQFF	TGTGCCAGCTCACCAGGACTAGCGGGAGGTCTTGAGCAGTTCTTC
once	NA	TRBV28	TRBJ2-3	CASSRPSITDTQYF	TGTGCCAGCAGCCGCCCCAGTATCACAGATACGCAGTATTTT
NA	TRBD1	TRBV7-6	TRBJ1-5	CASSTGQGSNQPQHF	TGTGCCAGCAGCACGGGACAGGGGAGCAATCAGCCCCAGCATTTT
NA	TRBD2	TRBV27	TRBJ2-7	CASGLAPTYEQYF	TGTGCCAGCGGACTAGCGCCAACCTACGAGCAGTACTTC
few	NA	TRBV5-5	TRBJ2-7	CASSPGMMGSGYEQYF	TGTGCCAGCAGCCCGGGGATGATGGGGTCCGGCTACGAGCAGTACTTC
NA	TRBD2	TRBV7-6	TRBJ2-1	CASSLRAGGVGGYNEQFF	TGTGCCAGCAGCCTACGAGCGGGAGGAGTAGGAGGGTACAATGAGCAGTTCTTC
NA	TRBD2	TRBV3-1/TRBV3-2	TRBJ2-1	CASSQASGGVSYNEQFF	TGTGCCAGCAGCCAAGCGAGCGGGGGGGTATCCTACAATGAGCAGTTCTTC
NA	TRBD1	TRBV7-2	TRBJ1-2	CASSKFWDRGYGYTF	TGTGCCAGCAGTAAATTCTGGGACAGGGGCTATGGCTACACCTTC
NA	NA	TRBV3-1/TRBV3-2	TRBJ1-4	CASSPLGGRQGKLFF	TGTGCCAGCAGCCCCTTGGGGGGGAGGCAGGGAAAACTGTTTTTT
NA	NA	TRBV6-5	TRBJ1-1	CASSLTGWGNTEAFF	TGTGCCAGCAGCCTAACAGGGTGGGGGAACACTGAAGCTTTCTTT
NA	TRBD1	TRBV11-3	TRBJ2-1	CASSSRGQGSGEQFF	TGTGCCAGCAGCTCACGGGGACAGGGAAGCGGTGAGCAGTTCTTC
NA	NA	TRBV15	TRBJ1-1	CATSRAFRGTEAFF	TGTGCCACCAGCAGAGCTTTTAGAGGGACTGAAGCTTTCTTT
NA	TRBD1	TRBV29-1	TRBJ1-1	CSANRQGGTEAFF	TGCAGCGCAAATCGACAGGGTGGGACTGAAGCTTTCTTT
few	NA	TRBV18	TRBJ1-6	CASSPPRGTYNSPLHF	TGTGCCAGCTCACCACCAAGGGGGACCTATAATTCACCCCTCCACTTT
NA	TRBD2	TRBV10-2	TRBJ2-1	CASSDIPGLAGGYNEQFF	TGCGCCAGCAGTGACATCCCGGGACTAGCGGGGGGCTACAATGAGCAGTTCTTC
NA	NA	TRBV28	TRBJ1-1	CASRGSGGLEAFF	TGTGCCAGCCGGGGCTCCGGGGGACTGGAAGCTTTCTTT
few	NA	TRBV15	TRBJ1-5	CATSRTGFNQPQHF	TGTGCCACCAGCAGGACAGGATTCAATCAGCCCCAGCATTTT
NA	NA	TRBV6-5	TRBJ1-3	CASLKFGGNTIYF	TGTGCCAGCCTAAAATTCGGTGGAAACACCATATATTTT
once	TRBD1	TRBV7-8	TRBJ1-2	CASSSGDSYGHTF	TGTGCCAGCAGCTCAGGGGACAGCTATGGCCACACCTTC
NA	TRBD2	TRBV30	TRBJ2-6	CAWRLAGAPSGANVLTF	TGTGCCTGGAGACTAGCGGGGGCCCCCTCTGGGGCCAACGTCCTGACTTTC
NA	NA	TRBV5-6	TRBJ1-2	CASSLMAGATPTNYGYTF	TGTGCCAGCAGCTTGATGGCAGGGGCGACCCCTACTAACTATGGCTACACCTTC
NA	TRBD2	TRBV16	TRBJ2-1	CASSQNPRSGSYNEQFF	TGTGCCAGCAGCCAAAATCCTCGTAGCGGGAGCTACAATGAGCAGTTCTTC
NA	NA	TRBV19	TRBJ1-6	CASSNPWSSYNSPLHF	TGTGCCAGTAGTAATCCTTGGAGCTCCTATAATTCACCCCTCCACTTT
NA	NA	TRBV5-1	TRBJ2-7	CASSFDGAYEQYF	TGCGCCAGCAGCTTTGACGGGGCCTACGAGCAGTACTTC
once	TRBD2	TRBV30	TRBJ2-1	CAWSVRLRWAGGTEQFF	TGTGCCTGGAGTGTACGGTTGAGGTGGGCGGGGGGCACCGAGCAGTTCTTC
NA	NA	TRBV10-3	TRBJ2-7	CAISGAGRSSYEQYF	TGTGCCATCAGTGGGGCGGGACGGTCCTCCTACGAGCAGTACTTC
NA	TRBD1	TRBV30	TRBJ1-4	CAWSLGQGTTNEKLFF	TGTGCCTGGAGCCTCGGACAGGGCACAACTAATGAAAAACTGTTTTTT
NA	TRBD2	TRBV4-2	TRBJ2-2	CASSPAGGPNTGELFF	TGTGCCAGCAGCCCAGCGGGGGGGCCGAACACCGGGGAGCTGTTTTTT
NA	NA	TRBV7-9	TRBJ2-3	CASSLGGITADTQYF	TGTGCCAGCAGCTTAGGCGGGATTACGGCAGATACGCAGTATTTT
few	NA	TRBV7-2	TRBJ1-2	CASSLGGTRGYTF	TGTGCCAGCAGCTTAGGGGGAACTAGGGGCTACACCTTC
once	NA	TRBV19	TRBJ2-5	CASRLAGETQYF	TGTGCCAGTAGACTAGCCGGAGAGACCCAGTACTTC
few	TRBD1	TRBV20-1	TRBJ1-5	CSASDLAGQGSQPQHF	TGCAGTGCTAGTGACTTGGCGGGACAGGGGTCTCAGCCCCAGCATTTT